These 19 T cell receptor beta chains were all obtained from the same sample, sequenced in a study of T cells in Graves' hyperthyroidism and ophthalmopathy. The CDR3 regions of TCR beta were amplified from RNA transcripts. An initial round of RT-PCR targeting the TCR CDR3 relied on the HTBI primer set. TCRdb independently ran MiXCR on the multiplex PCR reads; one entry per CDR3 protein. The sample consists of roughly 640,000 distinct CDR3 sequences, more than 15% of them appearing once. The sample was blood. The receptors stem from a woman aged 40 to 50 with Graves' ophthalmopathy.

The chain is built from TRBV5-1 and TRBJ2-2, with unresolved D. Trimming removed 2 bases at V and 4 bases at J, with 18 bases between. This CDR3 is built from 17 residues. Germline assignment: CDR1 SGHRS and CDR2 YFSETQ. The CDR3: CASSLLASMAGTGELFF. The CDR3 bases are TGCGCCAGCAGCTTACTTGCGTCAATGGCAGGCACCGGGGAGCTGTTTTTT.

In this sample, this clonotype turned up many times. This rearrangement joins TRBV6-1 to TRBJ2-5; D uncertain. In germline, CDR1 is MNHNS, CDR2 SASEGT. This CDR3 contains 13 residues. Trimming stripped 5 bases from V and 8 bases from J, with 15 bases between. Written as DNA, the CDR3 is TGTGCCAGCAGTTATCTGGGCGGCCAAACCCAGTACTTC. Its protein is CASSYLGGQTQYF.

This clonotype was seen repeatedly, ten times or more. The rearrangement uses TRBV7-8 and TRBJ1-1, with D uncertain. CDR3 length: 14 residues. Trimming pared 1 base from V and 3 bases from J, leaving 9 bases between. CDR1 and CDR2 from the germline V gene are SGHVS and FQNEAQ. The CDR3 DNA is TGTGCCAGCAGCTTAGGGCCGCGTCACACTGAAGCTTTCTTT. Translated, it gives CASSLGPRHTEAFF.

In regard to this clonotype: Compared with germline, one end of the junction differs, possibly owing to a read error. This chain uses TRBV24-1 with TRBJ2-1; D is unclear. This CDR3 has 13 residues. Germline CDR1 reads KGHDR; CDR2 reads SFDVKD. As DNA, the CDR3 is TGTGCCACCAGTGGTGGGTCCTTCAATGAGCAGTTCTTC. As protein: CATSGGSFNEQFF.

This clonotype has a handful of counts. A much bigger clone sits one base away, suggesting this may be a read error. The chain has TRBV3-1 and TRBJ2-3; 12 bases line up with TRBD2. The germline V gene encodes CDR1 LGHDT and CDR2 YNNKEL (reference sequence). The CDR3 is 16 amino acids. The DNA of the CDR3 is TGTGCCAGCAGCCGCACTAGCGGGGGGAACACAGATACGCAGTGTTTT. Translation gives CASSRTSGGNTDTQCF.

This chain connects TRBV28 to TRBJ2-1, with 11 bases that match TRBD2. Germline CDR1 MDHEN, CDR2 SYDVKM. Trimming at V came to 6 bases and at J to 3 bases, leaving 4 bases not matched to a gene. The CDR3 totals 15 residues. CDR3 DNA sequence: TGTGCCAGCAGACCCGGGACTAGCGGCTACAATGAGCAGTTCTTC. It encodes CASRPGTSGYNEQFF. Variable domain in full (rest from reference TRBV28 and TRBJ2-1): DVKVTQSSRYLVKRTGEKVFLECVQDMDHENMFWYRQDPGLGLRLIYFSYDVKMKEKGDIPEGYSVSREKKERFSLILESASTNQTSMYLCASRPGTSGYNEQFFGPGTRLTVL.

Note on this clonotype: A read error is possible here, since a much larger clone lies one base away. This chain links TRBV29-1 with TRBJ2-2; TRBD2 is a possible D gene (6 bases). This CDR3 spans 14 amino acids. The germline V gene has CDR1 SQVTM and CDR2 ANQGSEA. In DNA form, the CDR3 reads TGCAGCGTTCGGCCTTCAGGGAGCACCGGGGGGCTGTTTTTT. Translated: CSVRPSGSTGGLFF.

The table lists this clonotype with many counts. The chain has TRBV3-1 and TRBJ1-2; 7 bases line up with TRBD1. The CDR3 consists of 14 residues. The germline CDR1 and CDR2 sequences are LGHDT and YNNKEL (reference sequence). V trimming: 3 bases; J trimming: 9 bases; junction bases outside the gene matches: 10. CDR3 amino acids: CASSHWTGTVRYTF. For the CDR3, the DNA is TGTGCCAGCAGCCACTGGACAGGAACGGTTCGCTACACCTTC. The full variable domain, completed using reference TRBV3-1 and TRBJ1-2, is DTAVSQTPKYLVTQMGNDKSIKCEQNLGHDTMYWYKQDSKKFLKIMFSYNNKELIINETVPNRFSPKSPDKAHLNLHINSLELGDSAVYFCASSHWTGTVRYTFGSGTRLTVV.

This clonotype was observed at least ten times. In DNA form, the CDR3 reads TGTGCCAGCAGTTTGGGTGCGGGACTCATCTACGAGCAGTACTTC. Protein sequence: CASSLGAGLIYEQYF. The gene calls are TRBV28 and TRBJ2-7; TRBD2 might be the D (6 bases). The CDR3 sequence is 15 residues long. V lost 3 bases to trimming and J lost 3 bases, with 15 bases between them. Germline CDR1 reads MDHEN; CDR2 reads SYDVKM.

CDR3 nucleotide sequence: TGTGCCAGCAGCTTAGTAGGAGGCTATGGCTACACCTTC. Translation: CASSLVGGYGYTF. The gene calls are TRBV7-9 and TRBJ1-2; D uncertain. There are 13 residues in the CDR3. CDR1 and CDR2 from the germline V gene are SEHNR and FQNEAQ (reference sequence). V was trimmed by 1 base and J by 4 bases, leaving 7 bases between them.

This clonotype was seen only a few times. The chain recombines TRBV7-8 with TRBJ2-3; 12 nucleotides line up with TRBD1. Germline loops: CDR1 SGHVS, CDR2 FQNEAQ. This CDR3 region has 16 residues. The trim removed 6 bases at V and 2 bases at J, leaving 6 bases unmatched. CDR3: CASSSGTGGITDTQYF. The CDR3 bases are TGTGCCAGCAGTTCCGGGACAGGGGGCATCACAGATACGCAGTATTTT.

This clonotype was counted between two and nine times. The rearrangement uses TRBV7-2 and TRBJ2-1; no clear D gene. The CDR3 spans 13 residues. The V end lost 5 bases, the J end lost 7 bases, and 12 bases lay between the germline ends. The V gene's germline CDR1 is SGHTA and CDR2 FQGNSA. CDR3 sequence: CASSPQRLNEQFF. CDR3 sequence (DNA): TGTGCCAGCAGCCCACAAAGGCTAAATGAGCAGTTCTTC.

This clonotype was seen only once. Since the CDR3 does not end with the conserved phenylalanine or tryptophan, this likely comes from a read error. The rearrangement joins TRBV12-3 or TRBV12-4 to TRBJ1-1; TRBD1 aligns across 8 bases. The CDR3 runs 14 residues. Losses at the gene ends were 7 bases for V and 1 base for J; bases not matched to a gene: 5. CDR3 bases: TGTGCCAGCACACTCGGGACAGGGAACACTGAAGCTTTCCTT. Translation: CASTLGTGNTEAFL.

The rearrangement links TRBV9 to TRBJ1-6; D not certain. CDR3 length equals 14 residues. Germline-derived CDR1 and CDR2 are SGDLS and YYNGEE. V was trimmed by 0 bases and J by 6 bases, leaving 7 bases between them. The CDR3 loop reads CASSVGGVNSPLHF. The CDR3, as DNA: TGTGCCAGCAGCGTAGGGGGAGTTAATTCACCCCTCCACTTT.

This clonotype was seen at least ten times. This chain connects TRBV6-1 to TRBJ2-1, with D maybe TRBD2 (7 bases). Germline V gene lookup returns CDR1 MNHNS and CDR2 SASEGT. The CDR3 is made up of 16 amino acids. Trimming pared 7 bases from V and 5 bases from J, leaving 21 bases between. The CDR3 DNA reads TGTGCCAGCACCAGACAGGTTTTGGGGACTAACAATGAGCAGTTCTTC. Protein sequence: CASTRQVLGTNNEQFF.

The gene calls are TRBV20-1 and TRBJ2-1; 9 nucleotides agree with TRBD2. CDR1 is DFQATT, CDR2 SNEGSKA, per germline (reference sequence). This CDR3 region has 15 residues. V lost 0 bases to trimming and J lost 5 bases; unmatched junction nucleotides: 5. CDR3 region: CSARDLRGGDNEQFF. The CDR3 coding sequence is TGCAGTGCTAGAGATCTGCGGGGGGGAGACAATGAGCAGTTCTTC.

This clonotype was counted only a few times. The chain combines TRBV27 with TRBJ1-2; D possibly corresponds to TRBD1 (5 bases). CDR1 MNHEY and CDR2 SMNVEV come from the germline V gene (reference sequence). Trimming cost V 5 bases and J 5 bases, with 15 bases left between them. The CDR3 has 14 amino acids. In DNA, the CDR3 is TGTGCCAGCAGTCCATTCGGGACCGAGTATGGCTACACCTTC. This encodes CASSPFGTEYGYTF.

This clonotype was counted ten times or more. The chain has TRBV3-1 and TRBJ2-3; D not resolved. The CDR3 loop spans 14 amino acids. Germline V gene data show CDR1 as LGHDT and CDR2 as YNNKEL (reference sequence). Trimming left V 6 bases short and J 2 bases short, with 12 bases between. For the CDR3, the DNA is TGTGCCAGCAGTACCGGTCGCCCCACAGATACGCAGTATTTT. Amino acids: CASSTGRPTDTQYF.

This clonotype occurred a few times. J is TRBJ1-1 and V is TRBV5-8; weak D call: TRBD1 (6 bases). This CDR3 has 20 residues. Germline loops: CDR1 SGHTS, CDR2 YDEGEE. V lost 2 bases and J 0 bases, leaving 26 bases between the germline ends. The CDR3 loop reads CASSFEAVLVQGTMNTEAFF. DNA of the CDR3: TGTGCCAGCAGCTTTGAGGCTGTGTTGGTACAGGGAACAATGAACACTGAAGCTTTCTTT.